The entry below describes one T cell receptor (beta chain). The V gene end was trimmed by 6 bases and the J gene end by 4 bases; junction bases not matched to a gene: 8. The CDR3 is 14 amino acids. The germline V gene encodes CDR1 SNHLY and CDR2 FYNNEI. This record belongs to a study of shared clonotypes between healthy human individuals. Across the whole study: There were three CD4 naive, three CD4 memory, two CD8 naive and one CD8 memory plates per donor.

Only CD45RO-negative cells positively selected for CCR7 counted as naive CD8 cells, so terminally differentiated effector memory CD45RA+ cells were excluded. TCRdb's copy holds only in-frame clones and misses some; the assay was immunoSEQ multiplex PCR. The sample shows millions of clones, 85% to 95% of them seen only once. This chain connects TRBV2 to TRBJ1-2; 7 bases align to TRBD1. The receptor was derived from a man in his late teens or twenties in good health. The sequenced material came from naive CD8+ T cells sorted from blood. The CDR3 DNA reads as TGTGCCAGCAGGGCGACAGGGCTGATCTATGGCTACACCTTC. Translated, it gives CASRATGLIYGYTF.